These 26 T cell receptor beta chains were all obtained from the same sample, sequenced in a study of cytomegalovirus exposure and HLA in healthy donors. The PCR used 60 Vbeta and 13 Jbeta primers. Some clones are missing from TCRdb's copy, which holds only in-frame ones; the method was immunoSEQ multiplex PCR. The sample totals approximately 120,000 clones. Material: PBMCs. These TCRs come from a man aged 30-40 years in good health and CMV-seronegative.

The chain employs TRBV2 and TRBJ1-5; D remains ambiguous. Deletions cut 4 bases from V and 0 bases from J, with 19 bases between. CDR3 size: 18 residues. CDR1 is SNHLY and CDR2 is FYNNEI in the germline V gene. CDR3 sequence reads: CASSAGSEFPFSNQPQHF. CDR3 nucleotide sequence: TGTGCCAGCAGTGCGGGATCCGAGTTCCCTTTTAGCAATCAGCCCCAGCATTTT. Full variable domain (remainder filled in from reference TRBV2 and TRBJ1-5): EPEVTQTPSHQVTQMGQEVILRCVPISNHLYFYWYRQILGQKVEFLVSFYNNEISEKSEIFDDQFSVERPDGSNFTLKIRSTKLEDSAMYFCASSAGSEFPFSNQPQHFGDGTRLSIL.

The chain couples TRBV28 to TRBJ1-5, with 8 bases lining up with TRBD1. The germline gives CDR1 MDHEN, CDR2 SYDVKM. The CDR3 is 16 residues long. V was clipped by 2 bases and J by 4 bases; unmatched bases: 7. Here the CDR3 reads CASSLGTGVANQPQHF. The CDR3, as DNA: TGTGCCAGCAGTTTAGGGACAGGAGTCGCTAATCAGCCCCAGCATTTT.

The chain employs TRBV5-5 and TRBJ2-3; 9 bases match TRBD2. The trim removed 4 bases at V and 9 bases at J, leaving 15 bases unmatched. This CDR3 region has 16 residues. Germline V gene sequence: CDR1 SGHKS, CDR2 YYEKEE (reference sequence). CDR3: CASSPEGGRARSTQYF. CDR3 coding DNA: TGTGCCAGCAGCCCAGAAGGCGGGAGGGCCCGGAGCACGCAGTATTTT.

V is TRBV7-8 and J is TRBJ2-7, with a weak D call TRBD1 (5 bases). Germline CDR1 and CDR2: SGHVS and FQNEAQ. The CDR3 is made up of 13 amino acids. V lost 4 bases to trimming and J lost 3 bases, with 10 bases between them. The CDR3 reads CASSYDRDYEQYF. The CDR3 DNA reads TGTGCCAGCAGCTACGACAGAGACTACGAGCAGTACTTC. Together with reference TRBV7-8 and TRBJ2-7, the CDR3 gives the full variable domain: GAGVSQSPRYKVAKRGQDVALRCDPISGHVSLFWYQQALGQGPEFLTYFQNEAQLDKSGLPSDRFFAERPEGSVSTLKIQRTQQEDSAVYLCASSYDRDYEQYFGPGTRLTVT.

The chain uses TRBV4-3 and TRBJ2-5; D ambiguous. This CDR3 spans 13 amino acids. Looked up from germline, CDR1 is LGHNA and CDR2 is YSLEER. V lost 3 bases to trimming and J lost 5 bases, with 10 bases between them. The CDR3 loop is CASSQGQWETQYF. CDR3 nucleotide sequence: TGCGCCAGCAGCCAGGGCCAGTGGGAGACCCAGTACTTC.

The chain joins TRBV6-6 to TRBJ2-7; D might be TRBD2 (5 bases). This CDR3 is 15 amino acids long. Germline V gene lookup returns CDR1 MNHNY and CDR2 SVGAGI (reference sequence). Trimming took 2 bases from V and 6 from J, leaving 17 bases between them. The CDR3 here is CASSYPGGRSLEQYF. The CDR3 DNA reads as TGTGCCAGCAGTTACCCCGGAGGCAGGTCTCTCGAGCAGTACTTC.

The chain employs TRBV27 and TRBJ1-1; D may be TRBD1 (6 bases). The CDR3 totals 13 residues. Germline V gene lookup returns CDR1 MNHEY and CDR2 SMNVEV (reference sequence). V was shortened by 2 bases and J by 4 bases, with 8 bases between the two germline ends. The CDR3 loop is CASSLRGFTEAFF. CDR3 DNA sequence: TGTGCCAGCAGTTTAAGGGGGTTCACTGAAGCTTTCTTT.

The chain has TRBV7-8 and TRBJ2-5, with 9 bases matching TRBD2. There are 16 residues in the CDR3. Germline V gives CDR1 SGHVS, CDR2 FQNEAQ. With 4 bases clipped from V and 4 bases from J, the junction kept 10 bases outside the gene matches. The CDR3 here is CASSSQGSGRGETQYF. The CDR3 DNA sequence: TGTGCCAGCAGCTCCCAGGGTAGCGGGAGAGGAGAGACCCAGTACTTC.

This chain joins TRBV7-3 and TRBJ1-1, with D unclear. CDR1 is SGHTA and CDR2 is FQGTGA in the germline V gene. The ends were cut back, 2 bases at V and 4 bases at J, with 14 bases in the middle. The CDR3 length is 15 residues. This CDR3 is CASSLLSLTGTEAFF. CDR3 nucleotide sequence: TGTGCCAGCAGCTTATTATCATTAACGGGCACTGAAGCTTTCTTT.

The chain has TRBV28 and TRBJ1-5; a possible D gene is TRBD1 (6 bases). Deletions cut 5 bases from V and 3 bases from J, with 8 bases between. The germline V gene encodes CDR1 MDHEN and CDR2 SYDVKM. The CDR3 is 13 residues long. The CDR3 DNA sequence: TGTGCCAGCAGTAGGACAGACAATCAGCCCCAGCATTTT. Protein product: CASSRTDNQPQHF.

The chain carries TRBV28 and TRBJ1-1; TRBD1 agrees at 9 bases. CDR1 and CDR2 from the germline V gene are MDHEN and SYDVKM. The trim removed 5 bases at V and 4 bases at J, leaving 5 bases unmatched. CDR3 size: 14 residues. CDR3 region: CASSAPDRGTEAFF. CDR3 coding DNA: TGTGCCAGCAGTGCCCCGGACAGGGGCACTGAAGCTTTCTTT.

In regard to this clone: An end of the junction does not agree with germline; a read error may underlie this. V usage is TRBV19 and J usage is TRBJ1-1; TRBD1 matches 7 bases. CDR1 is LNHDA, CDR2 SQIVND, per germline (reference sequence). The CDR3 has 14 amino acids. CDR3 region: CDSSTGVINTEAFF. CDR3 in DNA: TGTGACAGTTCCACAGGGGTTATAAACACTGAAGCTTTCTTT.

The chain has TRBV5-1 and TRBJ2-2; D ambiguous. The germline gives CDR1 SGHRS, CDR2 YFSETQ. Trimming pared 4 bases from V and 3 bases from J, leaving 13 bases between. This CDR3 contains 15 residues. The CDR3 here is CASSPIGLYTGELFF. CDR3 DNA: TGCGCCAGCAGCCCTATTGGGCTGTACACCGGGGAGCTGTTTTTT.

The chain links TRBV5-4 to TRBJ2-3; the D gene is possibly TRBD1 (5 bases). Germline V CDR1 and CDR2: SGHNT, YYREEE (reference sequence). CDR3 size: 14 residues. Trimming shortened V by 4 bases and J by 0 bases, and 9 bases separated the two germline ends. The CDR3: CASSARASTDTQYF. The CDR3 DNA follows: TGTGCCAGCAGCGCCAGGGCTAGCACAGATACGCAGTATTTT. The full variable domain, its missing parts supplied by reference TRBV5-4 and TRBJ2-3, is ETGVTQSPTHLIKTRGQQVTLRCSSQSGHNTVSWYQQALGQGPQFIFQYYREEENGRGNFPPRFSGLQFPNYSSELNVNALELDDSALYLCASSARASTDTQYFGPGTRLTVL.

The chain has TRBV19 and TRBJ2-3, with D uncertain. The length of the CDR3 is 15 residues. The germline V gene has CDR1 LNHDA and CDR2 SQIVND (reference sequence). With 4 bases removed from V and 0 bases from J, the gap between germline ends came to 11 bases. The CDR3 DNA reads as TGTGCCAGTAGTACCCGGTTAACTAGCACAGATACGCAGTATTTT. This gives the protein CASSTRLTSTDTQYF.

CDR3 coding DNA: TGTGCTAGTGGTTTGGGACAGGGGGATACTGAAGCTTTCTTT. Protein product: CASGLGQGDTEAFF. This chain links TRBV12-5 with TRBJ1-1; 9 bases fit TRBD1. V shed 1 base and J 5 bases; nucleotides not matched to a gene: 2. CDR3 size: 14 residues. From germline, CDR1 is LGHNT and CDR2 FRNRAP. Drawing the rest from reference TRBV12-5 and TRBJ1-1, the complete variable domain is DARVTQTPRHKVTEMGQEVTMRCQPILGHNTVFWYRQTMMQGLELLAYFRNRAPLDDSGMPKDRFSAEMPDATLATLKIQPSEPRDSAVYFCASGLGQGDTEAFFGQGTRLTVV.

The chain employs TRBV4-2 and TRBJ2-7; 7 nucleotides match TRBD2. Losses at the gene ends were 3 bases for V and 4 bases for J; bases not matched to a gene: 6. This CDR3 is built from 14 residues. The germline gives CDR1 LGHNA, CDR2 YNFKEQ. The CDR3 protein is CASSQGGDFYEQYF. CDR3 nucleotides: TGTGCCAGCAGCCAGGGGGGGGATTTTTACGAGCAGTACTTC.

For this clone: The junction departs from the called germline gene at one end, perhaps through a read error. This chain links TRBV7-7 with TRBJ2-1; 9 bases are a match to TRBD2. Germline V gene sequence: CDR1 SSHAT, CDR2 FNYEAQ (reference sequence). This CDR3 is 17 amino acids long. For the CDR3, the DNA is TGTGCTAGCAGCCCGACCGCAGGCGGGAGGGCCTACAATGAGCAGTTCTTC. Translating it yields CASSPTAGGRAYNEQFF. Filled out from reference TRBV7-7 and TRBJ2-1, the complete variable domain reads GAGVSQSPRYKVTKRGQDVTLRCDPISSHATLYWYQQALGQGPEFLTYFNYEAQPDKSGLPSDRFSAERPEGSISTLTIQRTEQRDSAMYRCASSPTAGGRAYNEQFFGPGTRLTVL.

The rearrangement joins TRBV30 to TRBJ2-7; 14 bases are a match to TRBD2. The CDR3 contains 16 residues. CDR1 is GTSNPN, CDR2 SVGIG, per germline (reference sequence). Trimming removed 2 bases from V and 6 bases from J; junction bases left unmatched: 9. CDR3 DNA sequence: TGTGCCTGGAGTACCTCCCGACTAGCGGGAGGGGGCGAGCAGTACTTC. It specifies CAWSTSRLAGGGEQYF.

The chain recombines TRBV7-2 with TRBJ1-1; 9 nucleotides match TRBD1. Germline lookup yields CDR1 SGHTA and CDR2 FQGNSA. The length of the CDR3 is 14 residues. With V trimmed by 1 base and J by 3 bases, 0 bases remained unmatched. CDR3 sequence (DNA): TGTGCCAGCAGCTTAGGACAGGGGGACACTGAAGCTTTCTTT. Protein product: CASSLGQGDTEAFF.

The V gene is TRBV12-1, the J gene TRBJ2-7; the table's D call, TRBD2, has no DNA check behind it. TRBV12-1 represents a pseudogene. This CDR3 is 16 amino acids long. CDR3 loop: CASSFALAVPSYEQYF. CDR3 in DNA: TGTGCCAGCAGCTTTGCTCTAGCAGTCCCCTCCTACGAGCAGTACTTC.

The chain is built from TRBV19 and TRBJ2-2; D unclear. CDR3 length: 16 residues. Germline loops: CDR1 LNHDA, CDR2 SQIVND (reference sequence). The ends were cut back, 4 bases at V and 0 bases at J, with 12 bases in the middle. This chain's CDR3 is CASSRRQATNTGELFF. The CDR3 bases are TGTGCCAGTAGTAGACGGCAGGCTACGAACACCGGGGAGCTGTTTTTT. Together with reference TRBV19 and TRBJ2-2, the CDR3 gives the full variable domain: DGGITQSPKYLFRKEGQNVTLSCEQNLNHDAMYWYRQDPGQGLRLIYYSQIVNDFQKGDIAEGYSVSREKKESFPLTVTSAQKNPTAFYLCASSRRQATNTGELFFGEGSRLTVL.

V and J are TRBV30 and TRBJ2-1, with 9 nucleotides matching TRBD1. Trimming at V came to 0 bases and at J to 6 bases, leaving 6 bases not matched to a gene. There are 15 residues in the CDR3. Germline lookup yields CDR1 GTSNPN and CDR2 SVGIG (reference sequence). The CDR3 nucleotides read TGTGCCTGGAGTGTAAGGACAGGGGTGGGCAATGAGCAGTTCTTC. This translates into CAWSVRTGVGNEQFF.

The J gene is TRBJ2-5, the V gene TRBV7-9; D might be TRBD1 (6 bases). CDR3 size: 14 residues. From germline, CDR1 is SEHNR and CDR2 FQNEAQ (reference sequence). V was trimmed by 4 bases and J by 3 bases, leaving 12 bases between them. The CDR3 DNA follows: TGTGCCAGCAGCTCACAGGGCACCGAAGAGACCCAGTACTTC. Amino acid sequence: CASSSQGTEETQYF.

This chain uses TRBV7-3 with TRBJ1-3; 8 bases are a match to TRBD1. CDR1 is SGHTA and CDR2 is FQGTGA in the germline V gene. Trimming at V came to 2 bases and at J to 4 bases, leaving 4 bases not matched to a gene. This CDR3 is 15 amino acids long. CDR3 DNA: TGTGCCAGCAGCTTATCGACAGGGGTGGGAAACACCATATATTTT. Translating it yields CASSLSTGVGNTIYF.

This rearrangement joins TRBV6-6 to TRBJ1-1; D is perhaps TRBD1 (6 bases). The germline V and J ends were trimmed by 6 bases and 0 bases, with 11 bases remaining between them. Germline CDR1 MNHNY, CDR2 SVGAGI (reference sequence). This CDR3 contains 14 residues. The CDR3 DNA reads TGTGCCAGCAGGCGACAGGACTTGAACACTGAAGCTTTCTTT. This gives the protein CASRRQDLNTEAFF.